This TCR beta chain came from a study of blood T cells in healthy people across ages. Study-wide background: There was about one barcoded beta molecule captured by template switching per two T cells.

With V trimmed by 4 bases and J by 8 bases, 3 bases remained unmatched. Germline V gives CDR1 LGHDT, CDR2 YNNKEL (reference sequence). The CDR3 extends over 13 amino acids. In its sample, this clonotype was seen a few times. Using a J-beta primer mix together with a sample-barcoded 5' primer, a second PCR was run for 7 to 11 cycles. TCRdb recomputed calls from the 5' RACE reads with MiXCR, one row per CDR3 protein. The sample holds roughly 1,100,000 distinct CDR3 sequences, approximately 25% seen once. Another study also made use of these data, one on T cells of mothers and their children.

The chain is built from TRBV3-1 and TRBJ1-4; 8 nucleotides agree with TRBD1. The clonotype originates from a girl aged 2 to 10 in good health. Sequenced: blood. CDR3 coding DNA: TGTGCCAGCAGCCGGGCAGGGGGCGAAAAACTGTTTTTT. Protein: CASSRAGGEKLFF.